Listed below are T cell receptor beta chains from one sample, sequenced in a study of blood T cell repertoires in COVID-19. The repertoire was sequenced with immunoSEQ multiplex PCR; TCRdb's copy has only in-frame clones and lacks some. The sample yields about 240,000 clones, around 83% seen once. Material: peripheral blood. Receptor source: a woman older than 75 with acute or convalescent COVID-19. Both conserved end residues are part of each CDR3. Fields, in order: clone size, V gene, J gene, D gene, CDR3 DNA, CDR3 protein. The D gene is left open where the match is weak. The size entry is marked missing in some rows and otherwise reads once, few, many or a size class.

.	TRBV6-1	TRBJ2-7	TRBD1	TGTGCCAGCAGTGAACTGGCAGGGGGTTTCTACGAGCAGTACTTC	CASSELAGGFYEQYF
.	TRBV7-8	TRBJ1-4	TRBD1	TGTGCCAGCAGCTTCGGACAGGGGGGCGAAAAACTGTTTTTT	CASSFGQGGEKLFF
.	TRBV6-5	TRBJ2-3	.	TGTGCCAGCAGGATAGACAGGCTGGGCACAGATACGCAGTATTTT	CASRIDRLGTDTQYF
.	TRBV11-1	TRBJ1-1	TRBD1	TGTGCCACTTCGACAGGGGGCGTGAGAAAAGCTTTCTTT	CATSTGGVRKAFF
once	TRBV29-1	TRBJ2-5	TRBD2	TGCAGCGTTGAGGGGGGGGGACCTGGACCTATCACGGAGACCCAGTACTTC	CSVEGGGPGPITETQYF
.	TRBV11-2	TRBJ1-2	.	TGTGCCAGCAGCTTAGATCGTGGGAGAACCTATGGCTACACCTTC	CASSLDRGRTYGYTF
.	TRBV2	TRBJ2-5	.	TGTGCCAGCGCCAGACTGTCCCGGTCGGGGGAGACCCAGTACTTC	CASARLSRSGETQYF
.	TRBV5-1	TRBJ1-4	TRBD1	TGCGCCAGCCGCCGCCCGGACAGGAATGAAAAACTGTTTTTT	CASRRPDRNEKLFF
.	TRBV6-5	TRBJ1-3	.	TGTGCCAGCAGTTATCTGACAGGACCCTCTGGAAACACCATATATTTT	CASSYLTGPSGNTIYF
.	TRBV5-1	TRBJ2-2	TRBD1	TGCGCCAGCAGCTCAAGGGGGACAGGGGGCAACACCGGGGAGCTGTTTTTT	CASSSRGTGGNTGELFF
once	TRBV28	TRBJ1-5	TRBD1	TGTGCCAGCACTCCGGGACAGAGCAATCAGCCCCAGCATTTT	CASTPGQSNQPQHF
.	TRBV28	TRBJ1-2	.	TGTGCCAGCAGGCCGGTTGGTGCCAACTATGGCTACACCTTC	CASRPVGANYGYTF
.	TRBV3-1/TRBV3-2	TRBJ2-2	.	TGTGCCAGCAGCCATATTGTAGAGAACACCGGGGAGCTGTTTTTT	CASSHIVENTGELFF
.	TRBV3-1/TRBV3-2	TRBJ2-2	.	TGTGCCAGCAGCCAACGGGGGGCCACCGGGGAGCTGTTTTTT	CASSQRGATGELFF
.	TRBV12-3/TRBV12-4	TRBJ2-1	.	TGTGCCAGCACCACACAAATAGCGAGTGAGCAGTTCTTC	CASTTQIASEQFF
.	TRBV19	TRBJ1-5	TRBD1	TGTGCCACTCGGGACAGTAGCAATCAGCCCCAGCATTTT	CATRDSSNQPQHF
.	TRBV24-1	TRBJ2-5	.	TGTGCCACCAGTGATTTAGCCGGGACCCAGTACTTC	CATSDLAGTQYF
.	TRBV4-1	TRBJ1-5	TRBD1	TGCGCCAGCAGCCAAGATCTGCCAGGGGGTAGTGGCAATCAGCCCCAGCATTTT	CASSQDLPGGSGNQPQHF
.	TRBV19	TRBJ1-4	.	TGTGCCAGTGCACCGGGGGGTTTAAATGAAAAACTGTTTTTT	CASAPGGLNEKLFF
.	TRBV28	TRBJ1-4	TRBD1	TGTGCCAGCAGTTCGACAGGGGGTGGTGAAAAACTGTTTTTT	CASSSTGGGEKLFF
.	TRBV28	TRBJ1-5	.	TGTGCCAGCAGCGTGATCGGTAGACAGCCCCAGCATTTT	CASSVIGRQPQHF
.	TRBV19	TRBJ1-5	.	TGTGCCAGTAGTATACCCGGCAATCAGCCCCAGCATTTT	CASSIPGNQPQHF
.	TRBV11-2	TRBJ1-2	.	TGTGCCAGCAGCTGGCAGGCTAACTATGGCTACACCTTC	CASSWQANYGYTF
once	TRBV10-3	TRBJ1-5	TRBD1	TGTGCCATCAGTGAGGGACAGGGAAGCAATCAGCCCCAGCATTTT	CAISEGQGSNQPQHF
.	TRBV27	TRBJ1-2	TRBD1	TGTGCCAGCGGATTCCGGGACAGGCGCAACTATGGCTACACCTTC	CASGFRDRRNYGYTF
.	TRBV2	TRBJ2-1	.	TGTGCCAGCAGTGAAGGTCAGGGTTACAATGAGCAGTTCTTC	CASSEGQGYNEQFF
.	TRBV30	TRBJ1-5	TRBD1	TGTGCCTGGGCCACCGGGACAGGGGGTGGTCAGCCCCAGCATTTT	CAWATGTGGGQPQHF
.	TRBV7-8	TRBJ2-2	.	TGTGCCAGCAGCCGCCAGGTGGAAAGTACCGGGGAGCTGTTTTTT	CASSRQVESTGELFF
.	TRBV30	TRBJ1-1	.	TGTGCCTGGACGGCGGAGAACACTGAAGCTTTCTTT	CAWTAENTEAFF
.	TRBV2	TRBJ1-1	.	TGTGCCAGCAGTGAAATTAACGGCGGGTGGAGGTTCACTGAAGCTTTCTTT	CASSEINGGWRFTEAFF
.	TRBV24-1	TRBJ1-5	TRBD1	TGTGCCACCCAAAACGATGTTAAGGGACAGGAGAAATATAGCAATCAGCCCCAGCATTTT	CATQNDVKGQEKYSNQPQHF
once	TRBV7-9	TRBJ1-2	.	TGTGCCAGCAGCTCCGGCGGATATGGCTACACCTTC	CASSSGGYGYTF
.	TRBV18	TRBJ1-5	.	TGTGCCAGCTCACGTGCGGGGGATCAGCCCCAGCATTTT	CASSRAGDQPQHF
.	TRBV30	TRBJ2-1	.	TGTGCCTGGAGGAGGAAGAATGAGCAGTTCTTC	CAWRRKNEQFF
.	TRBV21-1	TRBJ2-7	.	TGTGCCAGCAGGGGGACAGAGACCTACGAGCAGTACTTC	CASRGTETYEQYF
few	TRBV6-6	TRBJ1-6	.	TGTGCCAGCAGTATCTCTGGGAGTGGATCCCTCCACTTT	CASSISGSGSLHF
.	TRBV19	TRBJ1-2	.	TGTGCCAGTAGTAGCCAGGGCTATGGCTACACCTTC	CASSSQGYGYTF
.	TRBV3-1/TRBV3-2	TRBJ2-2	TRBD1	TGTGCCAGCAGCCACCTAACAGGGGGGATGAACACCGGGGAGCTGTTTTTT	CASSHLTGGMNTGELFF
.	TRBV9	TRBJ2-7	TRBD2	TGTGCCAGCAGCGTAGAGAGGGAGGGTCCTTACGAGCAGTACTTC	CASSVEREGPYEQYF
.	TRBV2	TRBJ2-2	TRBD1	TGTGCCAGCAGCCGGACAGGAGCGAACACCGGGGAGCTGTTTTTT	CASSRTGANTGELFF
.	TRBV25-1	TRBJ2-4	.	TGTGCCAGCAGTGAGACAGGAGACAAAAACATTCAGTACTTC	CASSETGDKNIQYF
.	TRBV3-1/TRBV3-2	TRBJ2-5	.	TGTGCCAGCAGCCGGGGACAACAAGAGACCCAGTACTTC	CASSRGQQETQYF
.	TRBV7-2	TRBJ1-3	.	TGTGCCAGCAGCTTAGACAGATTCTCTGGAAACACCATATATTTT	CASSLDRFSGNTIYF
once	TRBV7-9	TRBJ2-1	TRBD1	TGTGCCAGCAGCTTAAAGGGGGCGATTTGGGAGCAGTTCTTC	CASSLKGAIWEQFF
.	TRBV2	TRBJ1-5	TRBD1	TGTGCCAGCAGTATGACAGGGGGTAGCAATCAGCCCCAGCATTTT	CASSMTGGSNQPQHF
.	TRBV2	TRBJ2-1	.	TGTGCCAGCAGTGAGGCATACAGAGACAATGAGCAGTTCTTC	CASSEAYRDNEQFF
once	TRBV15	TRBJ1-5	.	TGTGCCACCAGCAGAGACACTGCGGGGGCCCGCAATCAGCCCCAGCATTTT	CATSRDTAGARNQPQHF
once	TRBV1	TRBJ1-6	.	TGCACCAGCAGCGACAACAGGGGGCGGTCATATAATTCACCCCTCCACTTT	CTSSDNRGRSYNSPLHF
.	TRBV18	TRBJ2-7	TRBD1	TGTGCCAGCTCATCCTCGGACAGGTCCTCCTACGAGCAGTACTTC	CASSSSDRSSYEQYF
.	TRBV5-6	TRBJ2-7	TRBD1	TGTGCCAGCAGCGTCTTACAGGGGGAAGCCTACGAGCAGTACTTC	CASSVLQGEAYEQYF
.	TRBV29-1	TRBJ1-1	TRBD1	TGCAGCGTTGAGGCCCCAGGGGGCGTTTGGTCTGAAGCTTTCTTT	CSVEAPGGVWSEAFF
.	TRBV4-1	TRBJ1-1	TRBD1	TGCGCCAGCAGCCTTAATATACAGGGGGCGCTCGGAGACACTGAAGCTTTCTTT	CASSLNIQGALGDTEAFF
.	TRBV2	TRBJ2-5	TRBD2	TGTGCCAGCAGTGGTCTAAGCGGGGGGCACGGGACCCAGTACTTC	CASSGLSGGHGTQYF
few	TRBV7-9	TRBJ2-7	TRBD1	TGTGCCAGCAGCCCCCAGGGGGCGAGCTCCTACGAGCAGTACTTC	CASSPQGASSYEQYF